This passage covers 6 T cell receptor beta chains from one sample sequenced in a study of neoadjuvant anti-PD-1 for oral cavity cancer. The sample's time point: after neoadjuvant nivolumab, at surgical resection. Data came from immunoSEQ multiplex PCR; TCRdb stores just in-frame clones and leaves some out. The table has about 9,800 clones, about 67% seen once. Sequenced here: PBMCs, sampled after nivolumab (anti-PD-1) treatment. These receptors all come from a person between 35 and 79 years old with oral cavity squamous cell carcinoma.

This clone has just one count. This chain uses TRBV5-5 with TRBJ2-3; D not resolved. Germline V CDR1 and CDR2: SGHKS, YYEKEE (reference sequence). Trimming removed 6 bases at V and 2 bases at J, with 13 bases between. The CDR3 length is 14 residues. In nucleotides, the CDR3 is TGTGCCAGCAATAAGGGTGATTTCACAGATACGCAGTATTTT. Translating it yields CASNKGDFTDTQYF. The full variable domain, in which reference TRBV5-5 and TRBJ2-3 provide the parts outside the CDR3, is DAGVTQSPTHLIKTRGQQVTLRCSPISGHKSVSWYQQVLGQGPQFIFQYYEKEERGRGNFPDRFSARQFPNYSSELNVNALLLGDSALYLCASNKGDFTDTQYFGPGTRLTVL.

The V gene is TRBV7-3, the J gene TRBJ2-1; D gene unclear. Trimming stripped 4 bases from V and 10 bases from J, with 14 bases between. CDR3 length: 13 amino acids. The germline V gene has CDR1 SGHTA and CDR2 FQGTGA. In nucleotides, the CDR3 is TGTGCCAGCAGCTCGAAAGGTACCCGAGAGCAGTTCTTC. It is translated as CASSSKGTREQFF.

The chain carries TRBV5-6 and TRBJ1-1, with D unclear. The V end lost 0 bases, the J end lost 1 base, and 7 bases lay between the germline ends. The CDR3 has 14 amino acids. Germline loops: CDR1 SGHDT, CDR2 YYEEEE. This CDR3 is CASSLGVQNTEAFF. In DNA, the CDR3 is TGTGCCAGCAGCTTGGGCGTTCAGAACACTGAAGCTTTCTTT.

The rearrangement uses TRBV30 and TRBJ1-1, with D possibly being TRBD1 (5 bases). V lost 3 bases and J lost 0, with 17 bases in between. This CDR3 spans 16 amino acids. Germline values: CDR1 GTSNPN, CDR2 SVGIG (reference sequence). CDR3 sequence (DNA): TGTGCCTGGAGGGGACTAATCCTCCCTTTGAACACTGAAGCTTTCTTT. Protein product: CAWRGLILPLNTEAFF. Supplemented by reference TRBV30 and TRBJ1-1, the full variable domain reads SQTIHQWPATLVQPVGSPLSLECTVEGTSNPNLYWYRQAAGRGLQLLFYSVGIGQISSEVPQNLSASRPQDRQFILSSKKLLLSDSGFYLCAWRGLILPLNTEAFFGQGTRLTVV.

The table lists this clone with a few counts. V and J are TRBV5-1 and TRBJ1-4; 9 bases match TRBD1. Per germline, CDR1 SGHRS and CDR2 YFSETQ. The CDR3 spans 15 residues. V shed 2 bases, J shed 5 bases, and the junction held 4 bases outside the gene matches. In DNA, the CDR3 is TGCGCCAGCAGCTTCCGGACAGGGGAGAATGAAAAACTGTTTTTT. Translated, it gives CASSFRTGENEKLFF.

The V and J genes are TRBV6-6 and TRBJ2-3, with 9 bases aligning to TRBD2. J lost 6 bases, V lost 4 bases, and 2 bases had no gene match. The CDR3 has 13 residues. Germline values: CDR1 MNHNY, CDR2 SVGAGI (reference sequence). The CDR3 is CASSLREGDTQYF. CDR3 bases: TGTGCCAGCAGTTTGCGGGAGGGGGATACGCAGTATTTT.